The 3 T cell receptor beta chains in this list originate from one sample, sequenced in a study of T-cell reconstitution after alpha-beta-depleted transplantation in children. Unique molecular identifiers were used in preparing the TCRbeta library. TCRdb used MiXCR to reprocess the PCR reads, holding one entry per CDR3 protein. The sample shows 250,000 to 350,000 distinct CDR3 sequences, over 8% of them seen only once. The input for sequencing was PBMCs from the stem cell graft donor, taken from the stem cell graft. These receptors originate from a human donor who donated a stem cell graft to a child with SCID.

This clonotype was detected a few times. The gene calls are TRBV7-8 and TRBJ2-1, with D unresolved. CDR1 and CDR2 from the germline V gene are SGHVS and FQNEAQ. CDR3 length equals 14 residues. V dropped 4 bases and J dropped 6 bases, with 13 bases sitting between them. CDR3 nucleotide sequence: TGTGCCAGCAGCTCAAATGGGGTCTTCAATGAGCAGTTCTTC. Its translation: CASSSNGVFNEQFF.

In this sample, this clonotype turned up a few times. The chain is built from TRBV7-7 and TRBJ2-1, with 10 positions matching TRBD2. Germline V gives CDR1 SSHAT, CDR2 FNYEAQ (reference sequence). The V gene end was trimmed by 5 bases and the J gene end by 2 bases; junction bases not matched to a gene: 6. The CDR3 is made up of 16 amino acids. Here the CDR3 reads CASSPGGTSAYNEQFF. The CDR3 bases are TGTGCCAGCAGCCCAGGAGGGACTAGCGCCTACAATGAGCAGTTCTTC.

The rearrangement joins TRBV6-2 or TRBV6-3 to TRBJ2-1, with 10 bases identical to TRBD2. This CDR3 has 15 residues. Per the germline V gene, CDR1 is MNHEY and CDR2 is SVGEGT. V lost 6 bases to trimming and J lost 7 bases; unmatched junction nucleotides: 9. In DNA, the CDR3 is TGTGCCAGCAGATCCAGCGGGGGGGCCCGAAATGAGCAGTTCTTC. Protein: CASRSSGGARNEQFF.